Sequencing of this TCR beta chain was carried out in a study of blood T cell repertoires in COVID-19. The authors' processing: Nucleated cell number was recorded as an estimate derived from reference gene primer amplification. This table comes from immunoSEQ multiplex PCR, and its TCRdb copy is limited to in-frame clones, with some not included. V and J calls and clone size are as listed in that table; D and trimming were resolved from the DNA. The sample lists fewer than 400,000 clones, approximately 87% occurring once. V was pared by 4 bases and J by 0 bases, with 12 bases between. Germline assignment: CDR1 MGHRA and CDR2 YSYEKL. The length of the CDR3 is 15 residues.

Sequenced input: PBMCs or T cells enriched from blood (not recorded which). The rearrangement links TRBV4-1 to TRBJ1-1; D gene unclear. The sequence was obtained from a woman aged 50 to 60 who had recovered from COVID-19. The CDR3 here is CASSLAPQMNTEAFF. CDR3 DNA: TGCGCCAGCAGCCTCGCCCCTCAGATGAACACTGAAGCTTTCTTT.